This is a list of T cell receptor beta chains from one sample in a study of early T cells in non-severe SARS-CoV-2 infection. TCRdb re-derived calls from the 5' RACE reads in MiXCR, one entry per CDR3 protein. This sample yields some 30,000 distinct CDR3 sequences, of which 3.5% to 4.5% are seen a single time; more than 8% belongs to the top ten. The sequenced sample consisted of whole blood. These receptors all stem from an adult who was a healthcare worker with PCR-confirmed SARS-CoV-2 infection or an uninfected control (not recorded which). CDR3s include the opening cysteine and the closing phenylalanine or tryptophan. Fields, in order: D gene, V gene, J gene, clone size, CDR3 DNA, CDR3 protein. A D gene is named only where the DNA matches it firmly. Part of the rows lack a size; the others show once, few, many or a class for expanded clones.

D gene: .; V gene: TRBV7-2; J gene: TRBJ2-2; clone size: many; CDR3 DNA: TGTGCCAGCAGCTTATACCTAGGGGGGCTCGGCGGGGAGCTGTTTTTT; CDR3 protein: CASSLYLGGLGGELFF
D gene: .; V gene: TRBV12-3/TRBV12-4; J gene: TRBJ2-7; clone size: many; CDR3 DNA: TGTGCCAGCAGTTCCCCTGACCGGAGCTCCTACGAGCAGTACTTC; CDR3 protein: CASSSPDRSSYEQYF
D gene: .; V gene: TRBV5-4; J gene: TRBJ2-7; clone size: many; CDR3 DNA: TGTGCCAGCAGCAGCAGCTGGAAGGGACTGGGCGAGCAGTACTTC; CDR3 protein: CASSSSWKGLGEQYF
D gene: .; V gene: TRBV4-1; J gene: TRBJ2-3; clone size: many; CDR3 DNA: TGCGCCAGCAGCCAAGTAGGACTACTTGTGGATACGCAGTATTTT; CDR3 protein: CASSQVGLLVDTQYF
D gene: .; V gene: TRBV6-2/TRBV6-3; J gene: TRBJ2-3; clone size: .; CDR3 DNA: TGTGCCAGCAGTTACTACCCGAGGGATACGCAGTATTTT; CDR3 protein: CASSYYPRDTQYF
D gene: .; V gene: TRBV20-1; J gene: TRBJ2-7; clone size: many; CDR3 DNA: TGCAGTGCCATCTCGGAGAGCTCCTACGAGCAGTACTTC; CDR3 protein: CSAISESSYEQYF
D gene: .; V gene: TRBV7-9; J gene: TRBJ2-6; clone size: many; CDR3 DNA: TGTGCCAGCAGCTTAAGGGGGGCTAGCTCTGGGGCCAACGTCCTGACTTTC; CDR3 protein: CASSLRGASSGANVLTF
D gene: .; V gene: TRBV6-2/TRBV6-3; J gene: TRBJ2-5; clone size: few; CDR3 DNA: TGTGCCAGCAGTTACGGGCGCGGGCACCCCCATCGGGAGACCCAGTACTTC; CDR3 protein: CASSYGRGHPHRETQYF
D gene: TRBD1; V gene: TRBV4-2; J gene: TRBJ1-3; clone size: .; CDR3 DNA: TGTGCCAGCAGCCAAACGACAGGGGGCTGGCGAAACACCATATATTTT; CDR3 protein: CASSQTTGGWRNTIYF
D gene: .; V gene: TRBV28; J gene: TRBJ2-5; clone size: many; CDR3 DNA: TGTGCCAGCAGTCCACAAGAGACCCAGTACTTC; CDR3 protein: CASSPQETQYF
D gene: .; V gene: TRBV7-9; J gene: TRBJ2-2; clone size: many; CDR3 DNA: TGTGCCACCCCTCCCCTTGTCGGGACCCACACCGGGGAGCTGTTTTTT; CDR3 protein: CATPPLVGTHTGELFF
D gene: TRBD2; V gene: TRBV29-1; J gene: TRBJ2-7; clone size: .; CDR3 DNA: TGCAGCGGCCGACTAGCAGGCTACGAGCAGTACTTC; CDR3 protein: CSGRLAGYEQYF
D gene: .; V gene: TRBV7-9; J gene: TRBJ2-1; clone size: many; CDR3 DNA: TGTGCCAGCAGGGATCGGGGCCGAGGCGCCTACAATGAGCAGTTCTTC; CDR3 protein: CASRDRGRGAYNEQFF
D gene: .; V gene: TRBV6-4; J gene: TRBJ2-1; clone size: many; CDR3 DNA: TGTGCCAGCAGTGACCCCAACCCTGGGCCCGGTAGCTCCTACAATGAGCAGTTCTTC; CDR3 protein: CASSDPNPGPGSSYNEQFF
D gene: TRBD1; V gene: TRBV4-1; J gene: TRBJ2-1; clone size: few; CDR3 DNA: TGCGCCAGCAGCCATCCGAGGGGACAGGATTCCTACAATGAGCAGTTCTTC; CDR3 protein: CASSHPRGQDSYNEQFF
D gene: .; V gene: TRBV15; J gene: TRBJ1-1; clone size: many; CDR3 DNA: TGTGCCACCAGCAGAGATCGTCCCCCTGAAGCTTTCTTT; CDR3 protein: CATSRDRPPEAFF
D gene: .; V gene: TRBV12-3/TRBV12-4; J gene: TRBJ1-4; clone size: many; CDR3 DNA: TGTGCCAGCAGTTTTGAGACTGAAAAACTGTTTTTT; CDR3 protein: CASSFETEKLFF
D gene: .; V gene: TRBV12-3/TRBV12-4; J gene: TRBJ1-4; clone size: many; CDR3 DNA: TGTGCCAGCAGTTCCCATGGGGCAACTAATGAAAAACTGTTTTTT; CDR3 protein: CASSSHGATNEKLFF
D gene: TRBD2; V gene: TRBV10-3; J gene: TRBJ2-7; clone size: many; CDR3 DNA: TGTGCCATCAGTGAGTTCGATAGCGGGACTCGGGAGCAGTACTTC; CDR3 protein: CAISEFDSGTREQYF
D gene: TRBD2; V gene: TRBV2; J gene: TRBJ2-1; clone size: many; CDR3 DNA: TGTGCCAGCAGTGTGACCCTCTCAGCGGGAGAGTACAATGAGCAGTTCTTC; CDR3 protein: CASSVTLSAGEYNEQFF
D gene: .; V gene: TRBV12-5; J gene: TRBJ2-5; clone size: many; CDR3 DNA: TGTGCTAGTGCCCAAGACCAGGGGCTGGGGGAGACCCAGTACTTC; CDR3 protein: CASAQDQGLGETQYF
D gene: TRBD1; V gene: TRBV18; J gene: TRBJ2-3; clone size: .; CDR3 DNA: TGTGCCAGCTCACCAGGACAGGGGAGAGGCACAGATACGCAGTATTTT; CDR3 protein: CASSPGQGRGTDTQYF
D gene: .; V gene: TRBV10-3; J gene: TRBJ2-5; clone size: .; CDR3 DNA: TGTGCCATCAGTGATTCGGGCCAAGAGACCCAGTACTTC; CDR3 protein: CAISDSGQETQYF
D gene: TRBD1; V gene: TRBV29-1; J gene: TRBJ1-2; clone size: many; CDR3 DNA: TGCAGCGTTGAACCCCGACAGGGGGCTGGCTATGGCTACACCTTC; CDR3 protein: CSVEPRQGAGYGYTF
D gene: TRBD1; V gene: TRBV4-1; J gene: TRBJ1-5; clone size: .; CDR3 DNA: TGCGGCAGGGGGAATCAGCCCCAGCATTTT; CDR3 protein: CGRGNQPQHF
D gene: .; V gene: TRBV29-1; J gene: TRBJ1-3; clone size: many; CDR3 DNA: TGCAGCGTTGGGGGGCTTGGAAACACCATATATTTT; CDR3 protein: CSVGGLGNTIYF
D gene: .; V gene: TRBV28; J gene: TRBJ2-7; clone size: many; CDR3 DNA: TGTGCCAGCAGTTTATGGACCTCAATTGGGCTCGAGCAGTACTTC; CDR3 protein: CASSLWTSIGLEQYF
D gene: .; V gene: TRBV19; J gene: TRBJ1-1; clone size: many; CDR3 DNA: TGTGCCAGTAGTATATCCGGGGGCGCGAACACTGAAGCTTTCTTT; CDR3 protein: CASSISGGANTEAFF
D gene: .; V gene: TRBV3-1; J gene: TRBJ1-1; clone size: many; CDR3 DNA: TGTGCCAGCAGCCAAGTAAGGGGAAGGGCTTTCTTT; CDR3 protein: CASSQVRGRAFF
D gene: .; V gene: TRBV5-8; J gene: TRBJ2-7; clone size: many; CDR3 DNA: TGTGCCAGCAGGCCGAGCCTCTCCTACGAGCAGTACTTC; CDR3 protein: CASRPSLSYEQYF
D gene: .; V gene: TRBV7-3; J gene: TRBJ2-3; clone size: .; CDR3 DNA: TGTGCCAGCAGCTTATCCGGCAGAAGCACAGATACGCAGTATTTT; CDR3 protein: CASSLSGRSTDTQYF
D gene: .; V gene: TRBV21-1; J gene: TRBJ1-5; clone size: many; CDR3 DNA: TGTGCCAGCAGCAAAGCTCAGAGTACAGGGGGCGGAGATCAGCCCCAGCATTTT; CDR3 protein: CASSKAQSTGGGDQPQHF
D gene: .; V gene: TRBV11-1; J gene: TRBJ2-5; clone size: many; CDR3 DNA: TGTGCCAGCAGCTTAGCCAGAATAGAGGAGACCCAGTACTTC; CDR3 protein: CASSLARIEETQYF
D gene: TRBD2; V gene: TRBV7-2; J gene: TRBJ2-3; clone size: few; CDR3 DNA: TGTGCCAGCAGCCCGGGGACTAGTCTGAGCACAGATACGCAGTATTTT; CDR3 protein: CASSPGTSLSTDTQYF
D gene: TRBD1; V gene: TRBV20-1; J gene: TRBJ2-3; clone size: many; CDR3 DNA: TGCAGTGCCCTACCCGGGACAGGGACTTCCTTCACAGATACGCAGTATTTT; CDR3 protein: CSALPGTGTSFTDTQYF
D gene: .; V gene: TRBV5-6; J gene: TRBJ1-1; clone size: many; CDR3 DNA: TGTGCCAGCAGCGTACGGGTTACGGGCGACACTGAAGCTTTCTTT; CDR3 protein: CASSVRVTGDTEAFF
D gene: TRBD1; V gene: TRBV5-4; J gene: TRBJ1-1; clone size: many; CDR3 DNA: TGTGCCAGCAGTCCGGGACAGGGACGGACTGAAGCTTTCTTT; CDR3 protein: CASSPGQGRTEAFF
D gene: .; V gene: TRBV27; J gene: TRBJ1-5; clone size: many; CDR3 DNA: TGTGCCAGCAGTTTTTGGGGGCAGCCCCAGCATTTT; CDR3 protein: CASSFWGQPQHF
D gene: TRBD1; V gene: TRBV7-2; J gene: TRBJ1-5; clone size: many; CDR3 DNA: TGTGCCAGCAGTTCTGGACAGGTCAATCAGCCCCAGCATTTT; CDR3 protein: CASSSGQVNQPQHF
D gene: .; V gene: TRBV3-1; J gene: TRBJ1-1; clone size: many; CDR3 DNA: TGTGCCAGCAGCCATGCCGGGGCCGCGGGGGCTTTCTTT; CDR3 protein: CASSHAGAAGAFF
D gene: TRBD1; V gene: TRBV6-5; J gene: TRBJ2-6; clone size: .; CDR3 DNA: TGTGCCAGCAGAGAGACAGGGACCGGGGCCAACGTCCTGACTTTC; CDR3 protein: CASRETGTGANVLTF
D gene: .; V gene: TRBV30; J gene: TRBJ2-3; clone size: many; CDR3 DNA: TGTGCCTGGAGTGTATCCCTAGGAGCCACCAGTACGCAGTATTTT; CDR3 protein: CAWSVSLGATSTQYF
D gene: TRBD1; V gene: TRBV20-1; J gene: TRBJ2-1; clone size: many; CDR3 DNA: TGCAGTGCTGGAGACAGGGACTACAATGAGCAGTTCTTC; CDR3 protein: CSAGDRDYNEQFF
D gene: TRBD2; V gene: TRBV20-1; J gene: TRBJ2-3; clone size: many; CDR3 DNA: TGCAGTGCTAGAAGGACGGGGGGACTCGGTACGCAGTATTTT; CDR3 protein: CSARRTGGLGTQYF
D gene: .; V gene: TRBV6-6; J gene: TRBJ2-6; clone size: few; CDR3 DNA: TGTGCCAGCAATTGGGGGTCTGGGGCCAACGTCCTGACTTTC; CDR3 protein: CASNWGSGANVLTF
D gene: TRBD2; V gene: TRBV18; J gene: TRBJ2-3; clone size: .; CDR3 DNA: TGTGCCAGCTCACCACCGAGGTCTAGCGGGAGGACCACAGATACGCAGTATTTT; CDR3 protein: CASSPPRSSGRTTDTQYF
D gene: TRBD1; V gene: TRBV18; J gene: TRBJ1-1; clone size: .; CDR3 DNA: TGTGCCAGCTCAGGGACGACAGGGGGGATTGAAGCTTTCTTT; CDR3 protein: CASSGTTGGIEAFF
D gene: .; V gene: TRBV6-2/TRBV6-3; J gene: TRBJ2-7; clone size: many; CDR3 DNA: TGTGCCAGCAAAACACCGGGACTTTCGCCCTACGAGCAGTACTTC; CDR3 protein: CASKTPGLSPYEQYF
D gene: TRBD2; V gene: TRBV9; J gene: TRBJ2-5; clone size: many; CDR3 DNA: TGTGCCAGCAGCGTAGCTACTCGCGGGGGGCTACAAGAGACCCAGTACTTC; CDR3 protein: CASSVATRGGLQETQYF
D gene: .; V gene: TRBV7-2; J gene: TRBJ1-2; clone size: medium-sized; CDR3 DNA: TGTGCCAGCAGCTTAGGATCCAGTGGCTACACCTTC; CDR3 protein: CASSLGSSGYTF
D gene: TRBD1; V gene: TRBV29-1; J gene: TRBJ1-5; clone size: many; CDR3 DNA: TGCAGCGTTCCGGGACAGGGAAATCAGCCCCAGCATTTT; CDR3 protein: CSVPGQGNQPQHF
D gene: TRBD1; V gene: TRBV19; J gene: TRBJ2-1; clone size: many; CDR3 DNA: TGTGCCAGTAGGCATACAGGGGGTAGGGATGAGCAGTTCTTC; CDR3 protein: CASRHTGGRDEQFF
D gene: .; V gene: TRBV5-1; J gene: TRBJ2-3; clone size: many; CDR3 DNA: TGCGCCAGCACCCAACAGGGTCCCGCGGATACGCAGTATTTT; CDR3 protein: CASTQQGPADTQYF
D gene: .; V gene: TRBV3-1; J gene: TRBJ2-5; clone size: many; CDR3 DNA: TGTGCCAGCAGCCCCTGGGGGGACAGCCAAGAGACCCAGTACTTC; CDR3 protein: CASSPWGDSQETQYF
D gene: .; V gene: TRBV29-1; J gene: TRBJ2-1; clone size: .; CDR3 DNA: TGCAGCGTTGAAAACCTAGCCTACAATGAGCAGTTCTTC; CDR3 protein: CSVENLAYNEQFF